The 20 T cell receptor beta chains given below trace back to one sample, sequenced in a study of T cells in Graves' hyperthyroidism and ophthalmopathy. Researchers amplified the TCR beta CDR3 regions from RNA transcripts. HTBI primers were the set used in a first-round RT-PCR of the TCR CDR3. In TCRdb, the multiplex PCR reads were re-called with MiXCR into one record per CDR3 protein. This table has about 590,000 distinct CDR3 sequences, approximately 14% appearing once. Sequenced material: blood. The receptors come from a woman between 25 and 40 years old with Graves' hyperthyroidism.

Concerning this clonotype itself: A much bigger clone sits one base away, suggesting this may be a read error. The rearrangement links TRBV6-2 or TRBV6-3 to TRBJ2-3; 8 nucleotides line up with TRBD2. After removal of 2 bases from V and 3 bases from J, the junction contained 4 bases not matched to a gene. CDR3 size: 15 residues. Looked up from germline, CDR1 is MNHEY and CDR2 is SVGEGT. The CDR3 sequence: CASSYTGGATDTQYF. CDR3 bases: TGTGCCAGCAGTTACACGGGAGGGGCGACAGATACGCAGTATTTT.

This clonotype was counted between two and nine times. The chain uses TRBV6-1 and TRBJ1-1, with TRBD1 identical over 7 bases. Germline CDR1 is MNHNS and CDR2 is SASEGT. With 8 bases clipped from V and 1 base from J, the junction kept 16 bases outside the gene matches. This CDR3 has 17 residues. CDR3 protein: CASASGGFFAGNTEAFF. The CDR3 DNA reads TGTGCCAGCGCTTCAGGGGGGTTTTTCGCCGGGAACACTGAAGCTTTCTTT.

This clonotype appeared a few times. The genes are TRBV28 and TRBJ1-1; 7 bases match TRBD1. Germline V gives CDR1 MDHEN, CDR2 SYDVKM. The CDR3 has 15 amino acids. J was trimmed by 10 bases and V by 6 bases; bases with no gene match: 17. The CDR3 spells CASSSQGVTSAAAFF. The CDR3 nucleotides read TGTGCCAGCAGCTCCCAGGGGGTTACGAGTGCAGCAGCTTTCTTT.

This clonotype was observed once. The CDR3 reads CASSLVTSGPGVSNEQFF. The CDR3 coding sequence is TGTGCCAGCAGCTTAGTGACTAGCGGGCCTGGGGTAAGCAATGAGCAGTTCTTC. The genes are TRBV7-2 and TRBJ2-1; 10 positions match TRBD2. This CDR3 is 18 amino acids long. Per germline, CDR1 SGHTA and CDR2 FQGNSA. The J segment lost 6 bases and the V segment lost 1 base, leaving 12 bases of the junction unmatched.

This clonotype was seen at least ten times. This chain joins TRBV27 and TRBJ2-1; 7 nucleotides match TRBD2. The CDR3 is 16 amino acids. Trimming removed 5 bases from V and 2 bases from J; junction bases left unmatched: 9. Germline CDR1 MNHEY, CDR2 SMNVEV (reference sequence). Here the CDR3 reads CASSPQVAGPYNEQFF. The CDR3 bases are TGTGCCAGCAGTCCCCAAGTAGCGGGTCCCTACAATGAGCAGTTCTTC.

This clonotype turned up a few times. The CDR3 sequence is CASSRLGGSDAGYGYTF. The DNA for the CDR3 is TGCGCCAGCAGCCGACTTGGGGGATCCGATGCGGGCTATGGCTACACCTTC. The V gene is TRBV5-1, the J gene TRBJ1-2; D may be TRBD1 (5 bases). Germline CDR1 SGHRS, CDR2 YFSETQ. V shed 4 bases and J shed 4 bases, with 23 bases lying between them. CDR3 length: 17 residues. The full variable domain, with the rest looked up from reference TRBV5-1 and TRBJ1-2, is KAGVTQTPRYLIKTRGQQVTLSCSPISGHRSVSWYQQTPGQGLQFLFEYFSETQRNKGNFPGRFSGRQFSNSRSEMNVSTLELGDSALYLCASSRLGGSDAGYGYTFGSGTRLTVV.

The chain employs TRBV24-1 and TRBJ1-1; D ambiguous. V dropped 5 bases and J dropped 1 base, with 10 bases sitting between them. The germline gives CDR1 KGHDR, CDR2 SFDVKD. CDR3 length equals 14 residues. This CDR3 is CATSGVPRNTEAFF. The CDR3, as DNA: TGTGCCACCAGTGGGGTCCCGAGGAACACTGAAGCTTTCTTT.

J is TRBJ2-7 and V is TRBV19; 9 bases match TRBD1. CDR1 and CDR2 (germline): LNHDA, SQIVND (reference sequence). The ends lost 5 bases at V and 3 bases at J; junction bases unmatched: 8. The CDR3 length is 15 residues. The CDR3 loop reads CASSDLGQGLYEQYF. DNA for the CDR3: TGTGCCAGTAGTGACCTGGGACAGGGTCTCTACGAGCAGTACTTC.

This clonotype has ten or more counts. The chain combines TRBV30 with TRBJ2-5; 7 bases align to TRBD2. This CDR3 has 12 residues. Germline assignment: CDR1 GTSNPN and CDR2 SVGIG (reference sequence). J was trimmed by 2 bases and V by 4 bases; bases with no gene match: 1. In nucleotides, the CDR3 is TGTGCCTGGACTAGCGGACAAGAGACCCAGTACTTC. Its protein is CAWTSGQETQYF.

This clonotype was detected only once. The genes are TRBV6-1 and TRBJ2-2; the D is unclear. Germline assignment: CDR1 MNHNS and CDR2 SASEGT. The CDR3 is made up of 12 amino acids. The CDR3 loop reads CSTLVDTGELFF. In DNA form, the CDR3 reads TGTTCAACGCTAGTAGACACCGGGGAGCTGTTTTTT.

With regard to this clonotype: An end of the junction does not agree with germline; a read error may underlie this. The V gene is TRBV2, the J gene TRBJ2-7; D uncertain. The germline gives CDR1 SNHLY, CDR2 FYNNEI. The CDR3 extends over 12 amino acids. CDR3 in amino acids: CASSPDFYERYF. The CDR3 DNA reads TGTGCCAGCAGTCCCGACTTCTACGAGCGGTACTTC.

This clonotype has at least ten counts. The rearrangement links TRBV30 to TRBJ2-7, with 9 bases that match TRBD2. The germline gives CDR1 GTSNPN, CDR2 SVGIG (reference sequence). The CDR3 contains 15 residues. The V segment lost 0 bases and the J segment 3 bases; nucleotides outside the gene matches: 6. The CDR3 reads CAWSVRLAGNYEQYF. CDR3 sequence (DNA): TGTGCCTGGAGTGTTCGTCTAGCGGGAAACTACGAGCAGTACTTC.

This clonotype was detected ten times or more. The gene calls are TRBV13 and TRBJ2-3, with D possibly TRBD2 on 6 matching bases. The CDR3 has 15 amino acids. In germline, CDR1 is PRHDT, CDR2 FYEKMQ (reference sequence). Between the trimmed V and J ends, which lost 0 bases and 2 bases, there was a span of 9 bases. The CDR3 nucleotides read TGTGCCAGCAGCTTAGGGCGGGGTATCACAGATACGCAGTATTTT. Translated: CASSLGRGITDTQYF.

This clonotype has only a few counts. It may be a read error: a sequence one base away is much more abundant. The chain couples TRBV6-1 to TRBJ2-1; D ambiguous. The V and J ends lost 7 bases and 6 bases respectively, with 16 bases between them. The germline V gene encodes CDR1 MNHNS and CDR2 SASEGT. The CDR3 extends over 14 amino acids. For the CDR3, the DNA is TGTGCCAGCAATGCCATATCGCAGACCAATGAGCAGTTCTTC. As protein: CASNAISQTNEQFF.

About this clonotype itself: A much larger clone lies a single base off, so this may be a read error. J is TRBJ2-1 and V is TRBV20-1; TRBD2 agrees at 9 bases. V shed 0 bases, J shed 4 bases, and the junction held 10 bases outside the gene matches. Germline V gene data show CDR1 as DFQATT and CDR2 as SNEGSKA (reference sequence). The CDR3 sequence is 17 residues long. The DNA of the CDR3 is TGCAGTGCTAGAGAGTCTCGCGGACTAGCGAATTACAATGAGCAGTTCTTC. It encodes CSARESRGLANYNEQFF.

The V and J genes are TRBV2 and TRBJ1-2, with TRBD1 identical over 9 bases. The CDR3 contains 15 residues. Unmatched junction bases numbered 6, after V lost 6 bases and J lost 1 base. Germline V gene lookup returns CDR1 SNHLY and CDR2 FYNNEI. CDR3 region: CASRLDRGYNYGYTF. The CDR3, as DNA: TGTGCCAGCAGGTTGGACAGGGGATATAACTATGGCTACACCTTC. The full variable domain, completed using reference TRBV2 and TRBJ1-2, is EPEVTQTPSHQVTQMGQEVILRCVPISNHLYFYWYRQILGQKVEFLVSFYNNEISEKSEIFDDQFSVERPDGSNFTLKIRSTKLEDSAMYFCASRLDRGYNYGYTFGSGTRLTVV.

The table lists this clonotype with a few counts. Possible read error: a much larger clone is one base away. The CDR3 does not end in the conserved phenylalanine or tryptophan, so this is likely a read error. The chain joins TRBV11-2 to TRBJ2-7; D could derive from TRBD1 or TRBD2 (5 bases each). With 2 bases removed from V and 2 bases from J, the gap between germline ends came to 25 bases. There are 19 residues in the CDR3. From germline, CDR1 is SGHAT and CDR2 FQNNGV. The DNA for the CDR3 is TGTGCCAGCAGCTTATTGTTATCGATTACCCGGGACCGTCCCTACGAGCAGTACCTC. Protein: CASSLLLSITRDRPYEQYL.

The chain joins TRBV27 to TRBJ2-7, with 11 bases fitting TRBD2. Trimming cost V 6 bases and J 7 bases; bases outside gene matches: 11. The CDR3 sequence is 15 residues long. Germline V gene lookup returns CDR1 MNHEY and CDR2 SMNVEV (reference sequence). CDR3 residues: CASRVAGGPSGEQYF. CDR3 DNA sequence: TGTGCCAGCAGAGTAGCGGGAGGGCCCTCTGGGGAGCAGTACTTC.

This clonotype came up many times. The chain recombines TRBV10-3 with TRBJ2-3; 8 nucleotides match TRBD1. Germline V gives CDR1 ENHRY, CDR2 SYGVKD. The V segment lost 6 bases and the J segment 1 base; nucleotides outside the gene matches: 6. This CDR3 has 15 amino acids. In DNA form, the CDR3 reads TGTGCCATCAGCCTGACAGGGGACGGCACAGATACGCAGTATTTT. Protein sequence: CAISLTGDGTDTQYF.

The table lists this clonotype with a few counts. The CDR3 bases are TGTGCCAGTAGTATTACGGAGGGTCCGGAAAAACTGTTTTTT. It specifies CASSITEGPEKLFF. This chain uses TRBV19 with TRBJ1-4; D is uncertain. The CDR3 has 14 residues. The germline V gene encodes CDR1 LNHDA and CDR2 SQIVND (reference sequence). Between the trimmed V and J ends, which lost 3 bases and 8 bases, there was a span of 13 bases.